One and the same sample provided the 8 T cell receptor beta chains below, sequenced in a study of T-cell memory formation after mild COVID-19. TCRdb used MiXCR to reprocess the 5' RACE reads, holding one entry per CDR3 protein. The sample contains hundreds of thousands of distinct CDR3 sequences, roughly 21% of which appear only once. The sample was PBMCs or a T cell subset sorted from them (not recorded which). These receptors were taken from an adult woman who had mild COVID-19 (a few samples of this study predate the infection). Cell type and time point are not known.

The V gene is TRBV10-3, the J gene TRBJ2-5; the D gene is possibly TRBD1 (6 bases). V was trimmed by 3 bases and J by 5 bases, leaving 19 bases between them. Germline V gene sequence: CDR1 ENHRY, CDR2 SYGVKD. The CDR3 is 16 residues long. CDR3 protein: CAISDLKTSGEETQYF. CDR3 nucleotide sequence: TGTGCCATCAGTGACCTCAAGACCTCAGGGGAGGAGACCCAGTACTTC.

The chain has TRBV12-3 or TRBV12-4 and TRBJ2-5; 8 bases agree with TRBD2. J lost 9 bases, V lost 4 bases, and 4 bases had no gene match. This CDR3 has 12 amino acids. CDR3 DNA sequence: TGTGCCAGCAGTTATCCCGGGGGGGCCCAGTACTTC. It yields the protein CASSYPGGAQYF.

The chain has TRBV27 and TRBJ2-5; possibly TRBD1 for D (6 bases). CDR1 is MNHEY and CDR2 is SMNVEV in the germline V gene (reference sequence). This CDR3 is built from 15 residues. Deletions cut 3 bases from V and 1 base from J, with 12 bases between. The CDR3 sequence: CASSFHGTSQETQYF. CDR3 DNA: TGTGCCAGCAGTTTTCACGGGACATCCCAAGAGACCCAGTACTTC.

The CDR3 sequence: CASRSLAGGLYEQYF. In DNA form, the CDR3 reads TGTGCCAGCAGGTCCCTAGCGGGGGGGCTCTACGAGCAGTACTTC. The V and J genes are TRBV11-2 and TRBJ2-7, with 12 bases lining up with TRBD2. V shed 6 bases, J shed 3 bases, and the junction held 6 bases outside the gene matches. This CDR3 has 15 amino acids. Germline CDR1 SGHAT, CDR2 FQNNGV.

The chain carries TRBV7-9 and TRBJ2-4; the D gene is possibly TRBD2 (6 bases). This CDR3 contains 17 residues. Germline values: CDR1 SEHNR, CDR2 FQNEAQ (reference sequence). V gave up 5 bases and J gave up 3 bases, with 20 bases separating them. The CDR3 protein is CASSPQASGPVKNIQYF. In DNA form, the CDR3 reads TGTGCCAGCAGCCCCCAGGCCAGCGGGCCAGTCAAAAACATTCAGTACTTC.

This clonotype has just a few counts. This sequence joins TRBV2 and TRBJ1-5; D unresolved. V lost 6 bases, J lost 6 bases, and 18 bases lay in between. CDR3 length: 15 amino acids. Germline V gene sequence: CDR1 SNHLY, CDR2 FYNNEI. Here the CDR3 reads CASSWSSADGQPQHF. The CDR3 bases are TGTGCCAGCAGCTGGTCCTCCGCGGACGGTCAGCCCCAGCATTTT.

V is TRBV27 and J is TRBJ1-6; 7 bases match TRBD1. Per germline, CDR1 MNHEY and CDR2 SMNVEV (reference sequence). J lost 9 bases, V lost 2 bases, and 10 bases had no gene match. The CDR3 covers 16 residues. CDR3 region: CASSLTGDRGGSPLHF. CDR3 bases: TGTGCCAGCAGTTTAACAGGGGACCGCGGGGGTTCACCCCTCCACTTT.

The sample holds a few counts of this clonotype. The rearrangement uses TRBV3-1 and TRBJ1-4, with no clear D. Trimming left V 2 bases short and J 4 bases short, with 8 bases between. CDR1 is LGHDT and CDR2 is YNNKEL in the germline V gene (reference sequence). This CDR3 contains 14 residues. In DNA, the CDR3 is TGTGCCAGCAGCCAAAAGAGGGATAATGAAAAACTGTTTTTT. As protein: CASSQKRDNEKLFF.